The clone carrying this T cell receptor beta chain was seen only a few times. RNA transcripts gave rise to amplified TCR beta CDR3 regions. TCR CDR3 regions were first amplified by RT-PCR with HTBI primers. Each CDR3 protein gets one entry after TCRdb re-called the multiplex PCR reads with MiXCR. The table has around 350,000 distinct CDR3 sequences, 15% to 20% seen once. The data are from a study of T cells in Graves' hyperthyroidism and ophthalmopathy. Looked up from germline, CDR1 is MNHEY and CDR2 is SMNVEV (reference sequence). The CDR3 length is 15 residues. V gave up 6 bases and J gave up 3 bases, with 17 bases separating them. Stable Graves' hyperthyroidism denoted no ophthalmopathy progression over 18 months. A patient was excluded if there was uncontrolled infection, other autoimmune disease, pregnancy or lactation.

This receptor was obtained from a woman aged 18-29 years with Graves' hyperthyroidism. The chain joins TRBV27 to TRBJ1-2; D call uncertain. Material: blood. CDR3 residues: CASSPPRVRDYGYTF. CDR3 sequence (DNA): TGTGCCAGCAGCCCCCCGCGGGTTAGGGACTATGGCTACACCTTC.